This T cell receptor beta chain was profiled in a study of tumor-infiltrating lymphocytes in primary liver carcinoma. General observations from the study: Lower overlap was observed for tumor-adjacent and tumor-blood pairs relative to tumor region pairs.

Germline lookup yields CDR1 SGHAT and CDR2 FQDESV (reference sequence). This CDR3 comprises 17 residues. A constant-region primer served to make TCR beta cDNA from around 500 ng total RNA. TCR beta libraries came from three nested multiplex PCR rounds using slightly modified ARM-PCR. A C-beta reverse primer and TRBV1-TRBV30 forward primers served in each of the first two PCR rounds, at ten to eleven cycles apiece. From the multiplex PCR reads, TCRdb called clonotypes with MiXCR, one entry per CDR3 protein. The sample includes more than 85,000 distinct CDR3 sequences, approximately 82% of them seen just once. Between roughly 18 and 30 mg of unsorted bulk tissue served as the source from which RNA and DNA were co-extracted. With chronic HBV infection, the patients were also treatment-naive. In regard to this clonotype: Its antigen remains unidentified. Its ends do not fully match the called genes, so a read error is possible.

The source material was liver tumor tissue from sampling region 3. Noted subset: tumor region T3, left-lateral pole. This sequence was found in a middle-aged man with primary liver carcinoma and hepatitis B virus infection. The chain recombines TRBV11-1 with TRBJ2-7; a weak D match, TRBD2 (5 bases). The CDR3 loop reads CASSLGPAGENSYGQYF. The CDR3 DNA follows: TGCGCCAGCAGCTTAGGGCCGGCGGGTGAAAACTCCTACGGGCAGTACTTC.